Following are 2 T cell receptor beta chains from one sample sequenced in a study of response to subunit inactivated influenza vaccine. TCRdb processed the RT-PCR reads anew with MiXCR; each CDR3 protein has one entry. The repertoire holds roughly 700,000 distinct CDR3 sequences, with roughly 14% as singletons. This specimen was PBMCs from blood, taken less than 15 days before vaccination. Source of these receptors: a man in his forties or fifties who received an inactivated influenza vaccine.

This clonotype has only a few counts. Here the CDR3 reads CASSYLGGYNEQFF. Written as DNA, the CDR3 is TGTGCCAGCAGTTACTTAGGGGGCTACAATGAGCAGTTCTTC. The chain carries TRBV6-5 and TRBJ2-1; TRBD1 is a possible D gene (6 bases). Germline CDR1 and CDR2: MNHEY and SVGAGI. Trimming removed 1 base at V and 3 bases at J, with 7 bases between. CDR3 length equals 14 residues.

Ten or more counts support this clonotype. The chain's CDR3 is CSARTSGNPYEQYF. CDR3 nucleotides: TGCAGTGCAAGGACTAGCGGGAACCCCTACGAGCAGTACTTC. The chain is built from TRBV20-1 and TRBJ2-7; TRBD2 matches 12 bases. There are 14 residues in the CDR3. Germline V gives CDR1 DFQATT, CDR2 SNEGSKA (reference sequence). J was trimmed by 2 bases and V by 6 bases; bases with no gene match: 5.